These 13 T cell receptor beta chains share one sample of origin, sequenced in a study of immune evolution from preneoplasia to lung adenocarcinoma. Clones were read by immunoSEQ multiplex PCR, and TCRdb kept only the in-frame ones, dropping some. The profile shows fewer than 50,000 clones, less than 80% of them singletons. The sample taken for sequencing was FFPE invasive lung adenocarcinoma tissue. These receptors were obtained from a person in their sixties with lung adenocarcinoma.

The CDR3 DNA sequence: TGTGCCAGCTCACATAGCCTTAGCAATCAGCCCCAGCATTTT. It translates to CASSHSLSNQPQHF. This chain uses TRBV6-5 with TRBJ1-5, with D uncertain. The CDR3 contains 14 residues. With 8 bases removed from V and 0 bases from J, the gap between germline ends came to 11 bases. Germline V gene sequence: CDR1 MNHEY, CDR2 SVGAGI.

In DNA form, the CDR3 reads TGTGCCAGCAGCGCATTACCTATGGACTACAATGAGCAGTTCTTC. It codes for CASSALPMDYNEQFF. The chain uses TRBV5-4 and TRBJ2-1; D is unresolved. V was cut by 4 bases and J by 3 bases, with 14 bases left in between. The CDR3 loop spans 15 amino acids. CDR1 is SGHNT and CDR2 is YYREEE in the germline V gene (reference sequence). Together with reference TRBV5-4 and TRBJ2-1, the CDR3 gives the full variable domain: ETGVTQSPTHLIKTRGQQVTLRCSSQSGHNTVSWYQQALGQGPQFIFQYYREEENGRGNFPPRFSGLQFPNYSSELNVNALELDDSALYLCASSALPMDYNEQFFGPGTRLTVL.

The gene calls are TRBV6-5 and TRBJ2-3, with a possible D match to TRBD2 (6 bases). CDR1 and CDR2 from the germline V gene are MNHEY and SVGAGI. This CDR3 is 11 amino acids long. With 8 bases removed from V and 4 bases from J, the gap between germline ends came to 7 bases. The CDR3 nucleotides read TGTGCCAGCGCTAGCGCAGATACGCAGTATTTT. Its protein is CASASADTQYF.

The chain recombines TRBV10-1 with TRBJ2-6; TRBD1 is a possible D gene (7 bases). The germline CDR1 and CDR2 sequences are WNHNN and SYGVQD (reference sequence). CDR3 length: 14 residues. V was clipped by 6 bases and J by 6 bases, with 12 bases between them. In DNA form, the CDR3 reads TGCGCCAGCAGCAGGGGGGAGTCGGCCAACGTCCTGACTTTC. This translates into CASSRGESANVLTF.

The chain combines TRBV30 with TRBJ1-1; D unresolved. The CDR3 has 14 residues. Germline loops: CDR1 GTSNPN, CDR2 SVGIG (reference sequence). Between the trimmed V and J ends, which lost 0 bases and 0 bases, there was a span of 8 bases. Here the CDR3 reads CAWSVFGMNTEAFF. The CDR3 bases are TGTGCCTGGAGTGTATTCGGGATGAACACTGAAGCTTTCTTT.

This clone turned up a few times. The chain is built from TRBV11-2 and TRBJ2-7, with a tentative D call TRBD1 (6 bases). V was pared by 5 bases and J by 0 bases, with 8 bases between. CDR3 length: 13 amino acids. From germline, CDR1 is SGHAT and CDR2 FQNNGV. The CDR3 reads CASSRQASYEQYF. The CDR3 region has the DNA TGTGCCAGCAGCAGACAGGCCTCCTACGAGCAGTACTTC.

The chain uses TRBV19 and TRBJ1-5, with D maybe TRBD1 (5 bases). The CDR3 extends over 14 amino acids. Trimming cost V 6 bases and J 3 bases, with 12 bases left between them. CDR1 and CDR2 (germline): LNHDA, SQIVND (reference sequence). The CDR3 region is CASSPPRDNQPQHF. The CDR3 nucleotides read TGTGCCAGTAGCCCGCCCAGGGACAATCAGCCCCAGCATTTT. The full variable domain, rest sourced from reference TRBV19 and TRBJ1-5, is DGGITQSPKYLFRKEGQNVTLSCEQNLNHDAMYWYRQDPGQGLRLIYYSQIVNDFQKGDIAEGYSVSREKKESFPLTVTSAQKNPTAFYLCASSPPRDNQPQHFGDGTRLSIL.

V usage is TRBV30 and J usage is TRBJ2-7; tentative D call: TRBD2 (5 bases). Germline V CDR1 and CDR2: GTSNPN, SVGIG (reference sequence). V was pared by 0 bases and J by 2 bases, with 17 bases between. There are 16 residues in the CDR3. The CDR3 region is CAWSVRWGSETYEQYF. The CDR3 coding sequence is TGTGCCTGGAGTGTCCGGTGGGGTAGCGAGACCTACGAGCAGTACTTC.

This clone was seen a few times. The CDR3 bases are TGTGCCAGCACCCGGACTAGGGGGGATCCCGGGGAGCTGTTTTTT. Its protein is CASTRTRGDPGELFF. The chain uses TRBV21-1 and TRBJ2-2; the DNA was not used to check the table's D call, TRBD2. TRBV21-1 is classified as a pseudogene. The CDR3 is made up of 15 amino acids.

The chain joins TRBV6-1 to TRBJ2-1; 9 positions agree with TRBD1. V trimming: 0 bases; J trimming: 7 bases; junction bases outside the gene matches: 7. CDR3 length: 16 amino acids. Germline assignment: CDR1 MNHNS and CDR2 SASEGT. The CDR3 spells CASSEARDRVFNEQFF. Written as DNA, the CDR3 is TGTGCCAGCAGTGAAGCGAGGGACAGGGTTTTTAATGAGCAGTTCTTC.

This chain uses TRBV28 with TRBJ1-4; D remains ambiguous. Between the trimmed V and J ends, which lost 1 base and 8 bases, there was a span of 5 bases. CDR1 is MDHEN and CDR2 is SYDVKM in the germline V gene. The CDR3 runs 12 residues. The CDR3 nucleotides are TGTGCCAGCAGTTTATTAGGAGAAAAACTGTTTTTT. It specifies CASSLLGEKLFF.

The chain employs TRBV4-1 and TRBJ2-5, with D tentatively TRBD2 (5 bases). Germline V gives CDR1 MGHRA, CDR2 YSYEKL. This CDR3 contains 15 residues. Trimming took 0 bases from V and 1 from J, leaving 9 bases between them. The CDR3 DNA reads TGCGCCAGCAGCCAAGATTACAGCGGCCAAGAGACCCAGTACTTC. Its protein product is CASSQDYSGQETQYF.

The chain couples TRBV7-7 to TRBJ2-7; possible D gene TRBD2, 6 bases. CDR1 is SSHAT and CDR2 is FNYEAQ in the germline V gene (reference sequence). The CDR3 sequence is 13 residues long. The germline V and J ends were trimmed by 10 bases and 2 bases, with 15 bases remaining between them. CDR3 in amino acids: CAISGEGTYEQYF. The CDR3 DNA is TGTGCCATCTCGGGAGAGGGGACCTACGAGCAGTACTTC. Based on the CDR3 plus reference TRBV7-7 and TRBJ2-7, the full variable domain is GAGVSQSPRYKVTKRGQDVTLRCDPISSHATLYWYQQALGQGPEFLTYFNYEAQPDKSGLPSDRFSAERPEGSISTLTIQRTEQRDSAMYRCAISGEGTYEQYFGPGTRLTVT.